One and the same sample provided the 23 T cell receptor beta chains below, sequenced in a study of T cells expressing NK-cell markers. Following a re-call of the 5' RACE reads, TCRdb has one entry per CDR3 protein and lacks DNA. This repertoire comprises roughly 450,000 distinct CDR3 sequences; its ten largest clones make up 1.4% to 1.5%. Sequenced input: blood T cells: a sorted CD56 or NKG2C T cell subset, CD4+ or CD8+ T cells, or bulk PBMC T cells (not recorded which). The receptors shown here come from a woman aged 45-65 years in good health.

The gene calls are TRBV7-8 and TRBJ2-4. Germline V lookup: CDR1 SGHVS, CDR2 FQNEAQ. The CDR3 runs 17 residues. CDR3 sequence reads: CASSLGLGQRAKNIQYF.

J is TRBJ2-5 and V is TRBV7-8. The CDR3 loop spans 14 amino acids. Germline V CDR1 and CDR2: SGHVS, FQNEAQ. CDR3 sequence: CASSQVGSQETQYF.

This chain joins TRBV5-1 and TRBJ2-3; TCRdb's D gene call, TRBD1, goes unchecked for lack of DNA. Germline CDR1 and CDR2: SGHRS and YFSETQ. This CDR3 comprises 16 residues. The CDR3 here is CASSPINPSSTDTQYF. Full variable domain (remainder filled in from reference TRBV5-1 and TRBJ2-3): KAGVTQTPRYLIKTRGQQVTLSCSPISGHRSVSWYQQTPGQGLQFLFEYFSETQRNKGNFPGRFSGRQFSNSRSEMNVSTLELGDSALYLCASSPINPSSTDTQYFGPGTRLTVL.

J is TRBJ2-3 and V is TRBV4-1; the TCRdb call, TRBD1, lacks DNA for checking. Germline V gene sequence: CDR1 MGHRA, CDR2 YSYEKL. The CDR3 sequence is 19 residues long. CDR3 amino acids: CASSQAVPRQVISTDTQYF.

The CDR3 reads CASSTTFQSAYNEQFF. The V gene is TRBV6-5, the J gene TRBJ2-1. This CDR3 has 16 residues. Per germline, CDR1 MNHEY and CDR2 SVGAGI.

The V and J genes are TRBV5-1 and TRBJ2-1; TCRdb gives TRBD1 as the D gene, but with no DNA this cannot be confirmed. The CDR3 has 16 amino acids. Germline values: CDR1 SGHRS, CDR2 YFSETQ. The CDR3 protein is CASSPRKTSAYNEQFF.

V gene TRBV20-1 combines with J gene TRBJ1-1; lacking DNA, the TRBD1 call made by TCRdb goes unchecked. The CDR3 extends over 14 amino acids. Germline V lookup: CDR1 DFQATT, CDR2 SNEGSKA (reference sequence). CDR3 region: CSAETGTGNTEAFF.

J is TRBJ2-1 and V is TRBV12-3 or TRBV12-4; TCRdb returns TRBD2, unconfirmable since there is no DNA. The CDR3 has 15 amino acids. The CDR3 is CASSHTSGTNNEQFF.

CDR3 sequence: CASGWAANIQYF. The V and J genes are TRBV3-1 and TRBJ2-4; lacking DNA, the TRBD2 call made by TCRdb goes unchecked. This CDR3 comprises 12 residues. CDR1 is LGHDT, CDR2 YNNKEL, per germline (reference sequence).

The chain recombines TRBV6-6 with TRBJ1-3; without DNA, the TCRdb call of TRBD1 cannot be checked. CDR1 is MNHNY and CDR2 is SVGAGI in the germline V gene (reference sequence). The CDR3 has 18 amino acids. CDR3 sequence: CASSRDREPNFSGNTIYF.

This chain uses TRBV6-5 with TRBJ1-1. Germline values: CDR1 MNHEY, CDR2 SVGAGI. This CDR3 region has 11 residues. CDR3 protein: CASSFMAEAFF.

The chain uses TRBV6-7 and TRBJ2-1; TCRdb picks TRBD2, but there is no DNA to check that call. TRBV6-7 counts as an open reading frame of uncertain function. The CDR3 loop spans 16 amino acids. The CDR3 loop is CASSYGRKGVDNEQFF.

The rearrangement joins TRBV12-3 or TRBV12-4 to TRBJ1-4; the D call of TRBD1 rests on TCRdb alone, since no DNA is present to check it. The length of the CDR3 is 15 residues. CDR3 residues: CASRGTGAANEKLFF.

This chain joins TRBV20-1 and TRBJ1-1; TCRdb lists TRBD1, though no DNA is available to test this call. Germline CDR1 DFQATT, CDR2 SNEGSKA (reference sequence). The CDR3 is 17 amino acids. The CDR3 loop is CSARDQGHRPMNTEAFF.

The J gene is TRBJ2-3, the V gene TRBV29-1; absent DNA, TCRdb's TRBD2 call cannot be checked. The CDR3 extends over 11 amino acids. The germline CDR1 and CDR2 sequences are SQVTM and ANQGSEA. The CDR3: CSVLVSDTQYF.

The chain uses TRBV27 and TRBJ1-4; no DNA is available, so the TRBD1 call from TCRdb remains unchecked. Germline CDR1 and CDR2: MNHEY and SMNVEV (reference sequence). The CDR3 has 14 residues. The CDR3 region is CASRRTGVNEKLFF.

The CDR3 reads CASSARALAKNIQYF. This chain connects TRBV27 to TRBJ2-4; without DNA, the TCRdb call of TRBD1 cannot be checked. CDR3 length equals 15 residues. Germline V lookup: CDR1 MNHEY, CDR2 SMNVEV (reference sequence).

The chain uses TRBV3-1 and TRBJ2-6; TCRdb's D gene call, TRBD1, goes unchecked for lack of DNA. The length of the CDR3 is 16 residues. CDR1 LGHDT and CDR2 YNNKEL come from the germline V gene (reference sequence). CDR3 in amino acids: CASSPGAGNGANVLTF.

The CDR3 here is CASRVNIGRGFRETQYF. J is TRBJ2-5 and V is TRBV7-9; with no DNA, the TCRdb D assignment of TRBD1 cannot be verified. The CDR3 consists of 17 residues. Germline V gene sequence: CDR1 SEHNR, CDR2 FQNEAQ (reference sequence).

The chain has TRBV9 and TRBJ2-5; the TCRdb D gene call, TRBD2, has no DNA to confirm it. Germline-derived CDR1 and CDR2 are SGDLS and YYNGEE. The CDR3 extends over 15 amino acids. This CDR3 is CASSGTLAGAETQYF.

V is TRBV29-1 and J is TRBJ2-2. The CDR3 loop spans 12 amino acids. CDR1 is SQVTM, CDR2 ANQGSEA, per germline. The CDR3 spells CSVPWQTGELFF.

The chain is built from TRBV2 and TRBJ2-2; TCRdb's D call, TRBD2, is unchecked because there is no DNA. CDR1 SNHLY and CDR2 FYNNEI come from the germline V gene. The CDR3 has 15 residues. The CDR3 loop reads CASGLLAKNTGELFF. Drawing the rest from reference TRBV2 and TRBJ2-2, the complete variable domain is EPEVTQTPSHQVTQMGQEVILRCVPISNHLYFYWYRQILGQKVEFLVSFYNNEISEKSEIFDDQFSVERPDGSNFTLKIRSTKLEDSAMYFCASGLLAKNTGELFFGEGSRLTVL.

The chain carries TRBV12-3 or TRBV12-4 and TRBJ1-1. The CDR3 is 12 residues long. CDR3 region: CASRRTVDEAFF.